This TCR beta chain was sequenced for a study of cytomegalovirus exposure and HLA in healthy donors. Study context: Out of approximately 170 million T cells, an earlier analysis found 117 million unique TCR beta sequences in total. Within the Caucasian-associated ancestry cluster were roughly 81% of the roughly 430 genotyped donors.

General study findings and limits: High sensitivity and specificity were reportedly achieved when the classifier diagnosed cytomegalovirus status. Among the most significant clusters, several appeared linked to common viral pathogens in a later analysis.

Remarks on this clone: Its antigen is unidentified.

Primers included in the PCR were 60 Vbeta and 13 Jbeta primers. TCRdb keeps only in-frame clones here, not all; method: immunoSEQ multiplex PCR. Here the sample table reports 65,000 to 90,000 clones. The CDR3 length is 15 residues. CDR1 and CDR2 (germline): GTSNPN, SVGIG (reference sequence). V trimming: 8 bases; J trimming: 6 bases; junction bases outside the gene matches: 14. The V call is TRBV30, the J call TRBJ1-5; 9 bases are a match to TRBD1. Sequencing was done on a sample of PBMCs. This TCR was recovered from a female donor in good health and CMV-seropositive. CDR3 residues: CAGKGTGYFSQPQHF. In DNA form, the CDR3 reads TGTGCCGGGAAGGGGACAGGGTACTTCAGTCAGCCCCAGCATTTT.